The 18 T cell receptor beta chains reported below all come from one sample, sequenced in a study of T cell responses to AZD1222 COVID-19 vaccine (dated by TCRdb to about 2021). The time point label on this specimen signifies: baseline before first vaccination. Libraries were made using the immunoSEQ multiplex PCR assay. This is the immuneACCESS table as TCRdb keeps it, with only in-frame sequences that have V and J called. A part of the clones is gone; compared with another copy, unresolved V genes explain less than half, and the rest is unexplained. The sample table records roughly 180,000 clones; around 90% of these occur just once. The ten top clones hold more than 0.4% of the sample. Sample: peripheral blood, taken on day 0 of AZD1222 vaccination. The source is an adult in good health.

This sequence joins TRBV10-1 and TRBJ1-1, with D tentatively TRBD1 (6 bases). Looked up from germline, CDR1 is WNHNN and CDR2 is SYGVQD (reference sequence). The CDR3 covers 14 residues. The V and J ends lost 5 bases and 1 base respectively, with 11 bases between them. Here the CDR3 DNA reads TGCGCCAGCAGTCCCGGGACAACGAACACTGAAGCTTTCTTT. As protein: CASSPGTTNTEAFF.

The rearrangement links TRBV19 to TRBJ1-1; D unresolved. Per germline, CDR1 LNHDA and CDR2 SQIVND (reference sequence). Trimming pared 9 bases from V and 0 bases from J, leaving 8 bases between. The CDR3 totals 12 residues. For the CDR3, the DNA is TGTGCCAGCCTAGACTTGAACACTGAAGCTTTCTTT. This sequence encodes CASLDLNTEAFF.

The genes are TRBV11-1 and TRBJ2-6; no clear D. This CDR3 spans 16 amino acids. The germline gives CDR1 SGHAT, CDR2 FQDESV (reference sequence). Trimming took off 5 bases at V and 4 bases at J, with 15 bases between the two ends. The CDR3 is CASSPFGLTGANVLTF. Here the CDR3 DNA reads TGTGCCAGCAGCCCCTTCGGGCTAACAGGGGCCAACGTCCTGACTTTC.

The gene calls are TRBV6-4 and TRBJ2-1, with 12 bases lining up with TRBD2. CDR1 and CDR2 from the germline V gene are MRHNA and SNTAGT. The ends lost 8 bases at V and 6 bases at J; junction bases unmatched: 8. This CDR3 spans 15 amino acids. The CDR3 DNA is TGTGCCAGCGCCAATCTAGCGGGAGGGCTCAATGAGCAGTTCTTC. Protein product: CASANLAGGLNEQFF.

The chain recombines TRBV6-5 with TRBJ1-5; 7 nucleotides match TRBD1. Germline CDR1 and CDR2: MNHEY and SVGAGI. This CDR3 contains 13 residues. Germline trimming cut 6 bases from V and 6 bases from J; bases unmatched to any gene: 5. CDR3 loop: CASRLGGSQPQHF. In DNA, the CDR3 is TGTGCCAGCAGACTAGGGGGCTCTCAGCCCCAGCATTTT.

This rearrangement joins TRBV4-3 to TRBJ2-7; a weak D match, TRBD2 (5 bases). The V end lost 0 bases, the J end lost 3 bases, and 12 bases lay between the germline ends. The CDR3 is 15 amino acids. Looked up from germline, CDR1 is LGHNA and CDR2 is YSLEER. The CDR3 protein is CASSQDGGLYYEQYF. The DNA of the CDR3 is TGCGCCAGCAGCCAAGATGGCGGGTTGTACTACGAGCAGTACTTC.

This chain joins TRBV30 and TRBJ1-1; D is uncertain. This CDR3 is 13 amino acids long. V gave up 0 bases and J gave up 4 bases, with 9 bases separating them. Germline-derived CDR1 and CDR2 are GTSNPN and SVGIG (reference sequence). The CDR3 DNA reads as TGTGCCTGGAGTGTATTTGCCGGCACTGAAGCTTTCTTT. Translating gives CAWSVFAGTEAFF.

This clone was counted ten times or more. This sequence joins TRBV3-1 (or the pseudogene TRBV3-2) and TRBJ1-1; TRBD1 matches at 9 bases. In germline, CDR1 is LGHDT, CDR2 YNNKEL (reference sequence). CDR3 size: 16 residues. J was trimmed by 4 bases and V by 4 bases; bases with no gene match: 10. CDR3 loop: CASSLGQGWTGTEAFF. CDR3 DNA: TGTGCCAGCAGCCTCGGACAGGGGTGGACTGGCACTGAAGCTTTCTTT.

The CDR3 DNA follows: TGCGCCAGTCGTCGGGACGAGAACACTGAAGCTTTCTTT. This sequence encodes CASRRDENTEAFF. The chain uses TRBV5-1 and TRBJ1-1; maybe TRBD1 (5 bases). Trimming removed 8 bases at V and 1 base at J, with 12 bases between. Germline V lookup: CDR1 SGHRS, CDR2 YFSETQ. The CDR3 spans 13 residues.

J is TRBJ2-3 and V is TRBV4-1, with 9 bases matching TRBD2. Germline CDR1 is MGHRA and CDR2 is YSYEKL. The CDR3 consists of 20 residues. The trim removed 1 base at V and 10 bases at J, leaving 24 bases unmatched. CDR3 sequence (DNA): TGCGCCAGCAGCCAAGGCGGGGCCCTTACCGGGACTAGCCGTCCAAGGGCGCAGTATTTT. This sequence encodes CASSQGGALTGTSRPRAQYF.

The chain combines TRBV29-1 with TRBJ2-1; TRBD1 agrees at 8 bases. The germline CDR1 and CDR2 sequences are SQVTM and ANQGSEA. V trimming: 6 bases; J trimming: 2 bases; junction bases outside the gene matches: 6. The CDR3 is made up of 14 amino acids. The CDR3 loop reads CSVRGQGTYNEQFF. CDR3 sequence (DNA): TGCAGCGTGAGAGGACAGGGCACCTACAATGAGCAGTTCTTC.

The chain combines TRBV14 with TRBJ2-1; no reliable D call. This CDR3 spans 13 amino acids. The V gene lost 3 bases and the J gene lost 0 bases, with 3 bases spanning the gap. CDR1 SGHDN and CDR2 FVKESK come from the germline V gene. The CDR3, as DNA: TGTGCCAGCAGCCAGAACTCCTACAATGAGCAGTTCTTC. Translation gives CASSQNSYNEQFF.

CDR3 bases: TGTGCCAGCAGCAAAGATCCCGGGACAGGGCGGGCTTTCTTT. This encodes CASSKDPGTGRAFF. The V gene is TRBV21-1, the J gene TRBJ1-1; the D segment call TRBD1 is taken from the table without a DNA check. TRBV21-1 is a recognized pseudogene. This CDR3 is built from 14 residues.

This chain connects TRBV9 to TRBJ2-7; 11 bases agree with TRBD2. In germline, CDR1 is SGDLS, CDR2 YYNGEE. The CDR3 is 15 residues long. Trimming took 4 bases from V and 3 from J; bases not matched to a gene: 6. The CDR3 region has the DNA TGTGCCAGCAGCACCACTAGCGGGAGAGGCTACGAGCAGTACTTC. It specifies CASSTTSGRGYEQYF.

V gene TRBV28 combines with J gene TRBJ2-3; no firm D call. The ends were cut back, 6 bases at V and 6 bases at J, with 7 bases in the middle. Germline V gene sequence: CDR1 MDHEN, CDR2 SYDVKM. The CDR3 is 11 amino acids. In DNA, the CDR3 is TGTGCCAGCAGGTTTATGGATACGCAGTATTTT. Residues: CASRFMDTQYF.

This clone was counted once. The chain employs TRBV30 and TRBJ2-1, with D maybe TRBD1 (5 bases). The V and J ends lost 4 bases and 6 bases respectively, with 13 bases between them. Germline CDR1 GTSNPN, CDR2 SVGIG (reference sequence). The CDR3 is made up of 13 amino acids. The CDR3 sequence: CAWIIQDVNEQFF. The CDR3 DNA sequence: TGTGCCTGGATTATACAGGATGTCAATGAGCAGTTCTTC. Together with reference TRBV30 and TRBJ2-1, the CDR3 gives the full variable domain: SQTIHQWPATLVQPVGSPLSLECTVEGTSNPNLYWYRQAAGRGLQLLFYSVGIGQISSEVPQNLSASRPQDRQFILSSKKLLLSDSGFYLCAWIIQDVNEQFFGPGTRLTVL.

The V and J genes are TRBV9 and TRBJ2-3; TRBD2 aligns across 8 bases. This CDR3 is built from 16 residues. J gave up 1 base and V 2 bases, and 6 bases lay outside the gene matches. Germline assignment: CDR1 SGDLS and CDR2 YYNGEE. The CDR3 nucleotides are TGTGCCAGCAGCGTCGGAGCGGGGGTCGGCACAGATACGCAGTATTTT. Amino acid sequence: CASSVGAGVGTDTQYF.

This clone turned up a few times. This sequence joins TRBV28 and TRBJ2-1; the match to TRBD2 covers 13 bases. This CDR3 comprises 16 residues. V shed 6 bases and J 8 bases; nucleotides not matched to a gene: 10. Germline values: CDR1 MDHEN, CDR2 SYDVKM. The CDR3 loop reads CASSFRLAGGLHEQFF. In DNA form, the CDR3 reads TGTGCCAGCAGCTTTAGACTAGCGGGAGGTCTTCATGAGCAGTTCTTC.